The text below deals with one TCR beta chain. Its cognate antigen is unknown. The CDR3 covers 15 residues. Looked up from germline, CDR1 is SGHRS and CDR2 is YFSETQ. The J segment lost 8 bases and the V segment lost 0 bases, leaving 6 bases of the junction unmatched. PCR involved 60 Vbeta and 13 Jbeta primers. Sequencing used immunoSEQ multiplex PCR; TCRdb keeps in-frame clones, though not all of them. The table has 90,000 to 100,000 clones, 69% seen once. The record originates from a study of cytomegalovirus exposure and HLA in healthy donors. Regarding the study as a whole: The availability of immune exposure information extended only to CMV serostatus. Sequencing likely generated an artifact that appeared as a cluster of highly shared sequence variants. Most TCR sequences proved rare, with some public TCRs found in many donors.

The chain carries TRBV5-1 and TRBJ2-1; 9 bases agree with TRBD2. The sample taken for sequencing was PBMCs. The source is a female donor in good health and CMV-seronegative. As DNA, the CDR3 is TGCGCCAGCAGCTTGGCGGCGGGAGGGCCCTATGAGCAGTTCTTC. Translation: CASSLAAGGPYEQFF.